This T cell receptor (beta chain) came from a study of cytomegalovirus exposure and HLA in healthy donors (dated by TCRdb to the late 2010s). For context, the study as a whole: An earlier analysis of some 500 of the donors reported 276 Gb of sequence data and about 100 million unique TCR beta sequences from approximately 180 million T cells. An early release that covered about 640 HLA-typed donors contained 300 to 350 gigabases of sequencing data and tens of millions of unique TCR sequences. Of the roughly 410 genotyped donors, approximately 80% were placed in the genetic ancestry cluster associated with self-reported Caucasian donors. The aim of the study was to test whether cataloging public T cell receptors could identify signatures of past pathogen exposure. The study profiled the T cell repertoires of approximately 700 subjects by immunosequencing and related them to cytomegalovirus serostatus. A separate validation cohort of roughly 130 different subjects was used in addition to the roughly 640-subject first cohort. High-throughput TCR immunosequencing, statistical association of individual TCRs with disease status, and machine learning were combined to predict cytomegalovirus infection status. In a later analysis, previously published TCR beta repertoires from fewer than 750 donors were re-analyzed and high-resolution HLA genotyping was added so that TCR occurrence patterns could be studied. The later analysis used no new phenotypic data to find candidate immune exposures, relying instead on TCR beta sequences and their occurrence across donors. An earlier analysis of fewer than 700 of the donors applied high-throughput TCR beta sequencing to assess whether each TCR beta V gene segment acted as functional or pseudogenic. Donor age, sex, ethnicity and CMV serostatus were collected together with the repertoire data. A later genetic analysis used genome-wide SNP genotypes for about 55% of the 666 donors, treating that subset as a discovery cohort. Every repertoire in the discovery cohort had been generated on one and the same sequencing platform. Class I and class II HLA loci were covered by the typing at four-digit resolution. The number of donors typed differed by locus, with roughly 620-630 for A, B, C, DRB1 and DQB1, more than 500 for DQA1, nearly 610 for DPA1, and about 450 for DPB1. Several DR-DQ haplotypes were handled as single units for association and clustering because linkage in the cohort was strong. On average, 235,054 unique TCR beta nucleotide sequences were sequenced per donor among a few hundred genotyped donors of the cohort, with roughly 18% of those sequences being non-productive.

Notes on this clone: Its antigen is not yet known. Base qualities were left out, and no much larger clone turns up one base away.

Study-level results and caveats: It was suggested by the authors that the approach could potentially be generalized to other disease states and immunological phenotypes. Strong co-occurrence of HLA alleles, especially DR and DQ, made assigning TCR associations to individual alleles difficult. While some public TCRs were present in many individuals, most TCR sequences turned up only very rarely across donors. A later analysis found that HLA-associated TCR beta chains were more clonally expanded and had lower generation probabilities than equally common non-associated chains. A cluster of highly shared sequence variants was judged likely to represent a technical artifact of the sequencing pipeline. A further reported finding was that TCR beta sequences accurately predicted the HLA-A and HLA-B alleles for most subjects in the first cohort. A few of the identified cytomegalovirus-associated TCR beta chains were confirmed in vitro to be specific for cytomegalovirus antigens. In an earlier analysis of more than 450 of the donors, most TCR beta V segments were observed in productive rearrangements about 87% or about 30% of the time, broadly matching IMGT annotations. The 87-base-pair reads could not distinguish some IMGT-functional V segments, including TRBV6-2 and TRBV6-3, so those segments were excluded. Because some donors lacked HLA typing at each locus, the association tests relied only on the typed subset. In a later analysis, TCR association rates were found to vary across HLA loci, with the most associated TCRs seen for DRB1 alleles and the fewest for HLA-C alleles. CMV serostatus was the only immune exposure information available for the cohort. A total of 164 TCR beta chains were listed by the study as associated with cytomegalovirus. Some 15 rarely observed V segments, including chromosome 9 orphons, were excluded from the earlier analysis of several hundred of the donors because counts were too low. According to a later genetic analysis, donors in an Asian-associated ancestry cluster had fewer N-insertions in productive TCRs than the approximately 650-donor mean. The classifier was reported to diagnose cytomegalovirus status with high specificity and sensitivity in both the original cohort and the validation cohort. A later analysis found that most CMV-associated TCR beta chains appeared HLA-restricted, with HLA associations seemingly driven largely by CMV exposure. The presence/absence analyses assumed that sequencing depth was roughly uniform across donors, and that assumption may not be true. V-gene and J-gene trimming of TCR beta chains was associated with a missense DCLRE1C variant in a later genetic analysis, and the association was replicated in an independent cohort. In a later analysis, several top co-occurrence clusters were reported to appear linked to parvovirus B19, influenza, CMV and Epstein-Barr virus. In a later analysis, 16,951 TCR beta sequences were associated with specific HLA alleles at a false discovery rate of 0.05. Correlated functional status among segregating V segments might be attributable to linkage disequilibrium, but an unknown experimental factor could not be ruled out. In this cohort, only TCR beta chains were sequenced, and detectable features were limited by the absence of alpha or paired-chain data.

The cohort comprised 666 healthy bone marrow donors. At the time of sampling, all cohort members were nominally healthy, though unrecorded immune exposures were likely present. The donor tested CMV seronegative and was one of the 352 seronegative cohort members. A peripheral blood sample was collected from each donor, and TCR beta sequencing was performed on peripheral blood mononuclear cells. The Qiagen DNeasy Blood Extraction Kit was used to extract genomic DNA from the blood cell samples. The CDR3 runs 11 residues from the cysteine to the phenylalanine. The entry retains the CDR3 DNA only, 33 bases that are in frame from base 1. The germline ends are 10 bases apart after V is trimmed by 3 bases and J by 8 bases. Looking up the germline V gene (reference sequence) yields CDR1 DFQATT and CDR2 SNEGSKA. Receptor amplification or capture employed the immunoSEQ multiplex PCR assay. For the multiplex PCR, a mixture combining 60 forward primers for TCR Vbeta segments and 13 reverse primers for TCR Jbeta segments was used. The CDR3 region of rearranged TCR beta genes was amplified from genomic DNA with a multiplex PCR assay. The amplified TCR beta libraries were sequenced on the Illumina HiSeq System as 87-base-pair reads. The paper's data handling went like this. Across the roughly 640 repertoires, a later analysis counted 80 million or so unique TCR beta chains, 9 million to 14 million of which were shared by at least two donors. A nearest-neighbor algorithm error-corrected the raw reads and collapsed the reads into unique sequences, merging closely related sequences to remove PCR and sequencing errors. V, D and J gene segments were assigned by aligning CDR3 sequences to IMGT reference sequences. For a sequence to be retained, at least a six-nucleotide match to both a V gene segment and a J gene segment was required. Rearrangements were called productive when the CDR3 lacked stop codons and stayed in frame with V and J; all others were non-productive. Following IMGT convention, CDR3 was defined as the stretch from the second conserved V-encoded cysteine up to the conserved J-encoded phenylalanine. The earlier analysis of around 640 of the donors excluded sequences that lacked an unambiguous match to a single V gene segment. An earlier analysis of some 500 of the donors classified V segments as functional when productive rearrangements were above 56.7% and as segregating when the standard deviation between donors was above 5%. To diagnose cytomegalovirus status from the catalog of TCR beta chain sequences, a statistical classification framework was built. V and J gene assignment, in a later analysis, came from comparing TCR nucleotide sequences with IMGT/GENE-DB human TR gene sequences. The TCRdist pipeline was used in a later analysis to assign CDR3 sequences and most-parsimonious VDJ recombination scenarios. In a later analysis, each TCR beta chain was defined by its CDR3 amino acid sequence together with its V-gene family, and reads lacking a unique V-gene family were excluded. In a later analysis, 500 to 650 highly shared, low-generation-probability nucleotide sequences were removed to address suspected cross-contamination and a sequencing artifact. For each public chain, a later analysis derived a clonal expansion index from normalized ranks of inferred template counts within each repertoire. In a later analysis, generation probabilities were computed using a VDJ recombination model fitted to out-of-frame rearrangements, and the results were checked against IGoR. In a later analysis, TCR-TCR, TCR-HLA and TCR-CMV co-occurrence was scored with hypergeometric tests, and a repertoire-size bias correction was applied to TCR pairs. To estimate false discovery rates, a later analysis permuted the HLA or CMV assignments 20 times. In a later analysis, co-occurring TCRs were grouped with DBSCAN, and TCRdist sequence similarity was added when clustering was performed within HLA-allele-positive subsets. For co-occurrence clustering, repertoires with fewer than 30,000 or more than 120,000 public chains were excluded, along with a handful of repertoires with anomalous nucleotide sharing. TCRdb mirrors the immuneACCESS table, restricted to in-frame sequences. Some clones are absent from its copies; in checked studies, under half trace to an unresolved V gene, and the reason for the others is unknown. The V and J calls and clone size come from that table; D and trimming were worked out from the DNA. The sample table shows roughly 200,000 clones, and roughly four fifths are seen once. 1.6% of the sample comes from the top ten.

This TCR was sampled from a man aged 45-65 years in good health and CMV-seronegative. The sequenced sample consisted of PBMCs. The V and J segments used are TRBV20-1 and TRBJ1-1; there is no confident call for the D gene. The CDR3 reads CSASQSAEAFF. The nucleotide sequence is given as TGCAGTGCTAGTCAGTCCGCAGAAGCTTTCTTT.